This T cell receptor beta chain was captured by sequencing in a study of monozygotic twins with inflammatory bowel disease. Comments on this clonotype: The antigen is unknown.

Broader study findings: Whereas healthy co-twins had higher TCRbeta diversity (inverse Simpson), IBD patients had lower diversity. Concordant and discordant twins showed no difference in repertoire similarity, possibly from limited power.

The CDR3 runs to 17 residues. In germline, CDR1 is SEHNR, CDR2 FQNEAQ (reference sequence). Total RNA isolation used whole blood (no T cell sorting was performed). Molecular identifiers with 6-nucleotide sample barcodes were added during cDNA synthesis via template switching. TCRdb reanalyzed the 5' RACE reads and collapses them to one entry per CDR3 protein, without DNA. This table lists 200,000 to 250,000 distinct CDR3 sequences. Specimen: blood. The sequence derives from a human donor with ulcerative colitis or Crohn's disease, or a healthy co-twin of an affected twin (not recorded which). The chain combines TRBV7-9 with TRBJ2-5; TCRdb picks TRBD1, but there is no DNA to check that call. This CDR3 is CASSPIRDSFVGETQYF. Supplemented by reference TRBV7-9 and TRBJ2-5, the full variable domain reads DTGVSQNPRHKITKRGQNVTFRCDPISEHNRLYWYRQTLGQGPEFLTYFQNEAQLEKSRLLSDRFSAERPKGSFSTLEIQRTEQGDSAMYLCASSPIRDSFVGETQYFGPGTRLLVL.